This T cell receptor (beta chain) was recorded in a study of T cells in Graves' hyperthyroidism and ophthalmopathy (dated by TCRdb to the late 2010s). For the wider study: Peripheral blood samples were taken at the time of initial diagnosis, prior to any treatment. The paper reports TCR Vbeta CDR3 sequencing of some 140 peripheral blood samples: 40 to 45 ophthalmopathy, 70 to 85 hyperthyroidism and 17 progressor patients. Whether ophthalmopathy could be predicted prospectively was tested in an independent validation cohort made up of under 20 hyperthyroidism patients plus 17 patients who later progressed to ophthalmopathy. After sampling, hyperthyroidism patients received methimazole starting at 30 mg daily, and ophthalmopathy patients received high-dose intravenous methylprednisolone. To identify distinguishing TCR V-J signatures, a discovery cohort of roughly 100 patients was used, comprising 40 to 45 with Graves' ophthalmopathy and some 57 with stable Graves' hyperthyroidism. For training and testing, the 95 to 100 patients in the discovery cohort were randomly divided in a 7:3 ratio. In addition, the study compared T-cell repertoires in thyroid tissue and in blood from several Graves' hyperthyroidism patients. Overall study outcomes, separate from this receptor: No statistical method was used to set the sample size in advance, and investigators knew the group allocation. Ophthalmopathy was separated from stable hyperthyroidism by a 13 V-J signature model, with 85% to 90% sensitivity and about 84% specificity obtained in cross-validation and 80%/75% obtained in testing. In validation, the model predicted progression to ophthalmopathy with over 65% sensitivity and roughly 72% specificity, a median of approximately 6.7 months before onset. Most expanded thyroid clonotypes (frequency above 0.001) were also detected in blood, a finding suggesting that blood repertoires may reflect thyroid immune responses.

From the germline V gene (reference sequence), CDR1 is LGHDT and CDR2 is YNNKEL. The germline V end is reduced by 1 base and the J end by 12 bases; junction bases left unmatched: 5. Its CDR3 holds 13 amino acids, cysteine through phenylalanine. The DNA shown is the 39-base CDR3, in frame from base 1. A patient counted as having stable Graves' hyperthyroidism if no progression to ophthalmopathy occurred over 18 months of follow-up. The hyperthyroidism patients were between 18 and 65 years old and newly diagnosed, with a disease duration of less than 2 months. Exclusion was applied to patients with uncontrolled infections, other autoimmune diseases, pregnancy or lactation. Clinical symptoms, serum thyroxine and TRAb, thyroid ultrasound, and orbital computed tomography formed the basis for the diagnoses. PBMCs were isolated from 10 ml of fresh peripheral blood by Ficoll-Paque density gradient centrifugation. Total RNA was extracted with Trizol reagent, and quality was checked on an Agilent 2100 Bioanalyzer.

Amplification of TCR beta CDR3 regions was carried out from RNA transcripts. The TCR CDR3 was subjected to a first round of RT-PCR using the HTBI primer set and the Qiagen OneStep RT-PCR kit. Libraries were constructed in a second round of multiplex PCR, after which size selection and purification were performed. Libraries were sequenced paired-end with 100 bp reads on an Illumina HiSeq2000. The authors' analysis ran thus. SOAPnuke was used to process the raw data, throwing out any read that contained adapters or uncalled bases, had a mean Phred below 15, or lacked an exact constant-primer or identifier match. COPE v1.2.5 was used to merge the high-quality paired reads, and each unique nucleotide sequence was defined as a clonotype. MiTCR v1.1 was used to align clonotypes to the IMGT TRBV, TRBD and TRBJ reference segments. The analysis was restricted to V-J combinations with a frequency above 0.0001, which together covered 99% to 99.2% of the repertoires. A TCS score was defined as the ratio between F50 (clonal expansion) and ExV (chaos), using BLOSUM62-based TCRdist between CDR3 peptides within each V-J. Welch's t-statistics and random forest reduced 450 to 600 V-J features to 13, which were used in a naive Bayes classifier (R e1071). TCRdb ran its own pipeline on the public reads, namely fastp trimming at Q25 and MiXCR clone calling, and kept in-frame beta chains. Duplicate CDR3 protein sequences are folded into a single record with the most common DNA and genes. TCRdb, not the original authors, processed these V and J calls. Across this sample there are hundreds of thousands of distinct CDR3 sequences, with around 13% seen only once. The ten largest clones represent 9.2% of the sample.

This clonotype was recorded at least ten times. Its antigen is not yet known. No base quality information exists; no much larger clone differs at one position. This receptor chain uses TRBV3-1 and TRBJ2-1; 8 central nucleotides agree with TRBD2. Sequenced input: blood. The TCR sequence derives from a woman between 18 and 29 years old with Graves' hyperthyroidism. The base sequence is TGTGCCAGCAGCCAAGGATTGGCGGGGGGGCAGTTCTTC. This is translated as CASSQGLAGGQFF.